This TCR beta chain appears in the sequencing data of a study of PD-1 blockade in classical Hodgkin lymphoma. Assay used: immunoSEQ multiplex PCR; TCRdb lists only in-frame clones, some missing. This sample has 89,000 or so clones, with nearly 95% found just once. Every patient relapsed after autologous stem cell transplantation, and brentuximab vedotin exposure varied. Germline loops: CDR1 SGHNT, CDR2 YYREEE (reference sequence). This CDR3 has 15 amino acids. V lost 5 bases, J lost 0 bases, and 6 bases stayed unmatched. The TCR originated in a human donor with classical Hodgkin lymphoma. This chain links TRBV5-4 with TRBJ1-1, with 8 bases identical to TRBD1. This sample comprised peripheral blood mononuclear cells (PBMCs), obtained before the second cycle of nivolumab. This CDR3 reads CASRLGTGMNTEAFF. For the CDR3, the DNA is TGTGCCAGCAGGCTAGGGACAGGCATGAACACTGAAGCTTTCTTT. Looking up the rest from reference TRBV5-4 and TRBJ1-1 gives the full variable domain: ETGVTQSPTHLIKTRGQQVTLRCSSQSGHNTVSWYQQALGQGPQFIFQYYREEENGRGNFPPRFSGLQFPNYSSELNVNALELDDSALYLCASRLGTGMNTEAFFGQGTRLTVV.